The 20 T cell receptor beta chains below all came from one sample that was sequenced in a study of T cell repertoires in cytomegalovirus infection. TCRdb analysed the reads with MiXCR anew, one entry per CDR3 protein. The table includes a few hundred thousand distinct CDR3 sequences, over 7.5% detected once. The sample consisted of PBMCs. Source of these receptors: a human donor in good health (CMV status not recorded). Some clones in this sample may be carry-over from other donors' samples.

This clonotype has a count of ten or more. V gene TRBV7-2 combines with J gene TRBJ2-7; D assignment may be TRBD1 or TRBD2 (6 bases each). Germline CDR1 reads SGHTA; CDR2 reads FQGNSA. The V gene lost 2 bases and the J gene lost 4 bases, with 12 bases spanning the gap. The CDR3 has 14 residues. CDR3 loop: CASSLRRGVYEQYF. CDR3 in DNA: TGTGCCAGCAGCTTAAGGAGGGGGGTGTACGAGCAGTACTTC.

In its sample, this clonotype was seen many times. This rearrangement joins TRBV7-2 to TRBJ1-5; 9 bases are a match to TRBD1. V dropped 3 bases and J dropped 4; count of bases not matched to a gene: 4. This CDR3 has 15 residues. CDR1 and CDR2 from the germline V gene are SGHTA and FQGNSA. The CDR3 DNA is TGTGCCAGCAGCTTCGACAGGGGGAGGAATCAGCCCCAGCATTTT. Translation: CASSFDRGRNQPQHF.

This clonotype was picked up many times. The genes are TRBV7-2 and TRBJ2-1, with D possibly TRBD1 on 6 matching bases. The V end lost 4 bases, the J end lost 6 bases, and 16 bases lay between the germline ends. Germline values: CDR1 SGHTA, CDR2 FQGNSA. This CDR3 is 15 amino acids long. The CDR3 DNA reads TGTGCCAGCAGCTCCCGCCGGACAGTTACCAATGAGCAGTTCTTC. Protein: CASSSRRTVTNEQFF. Full variable domain (rest looked up from reference TRBV7-2 and TRBJ2-1): GAGVSQSPSNKVTEKGKDVELRCDPISGHTALYWYRQSLGQGLEFLIYFQGNSAPDKSGLPSDRFSAERTGGSVSTLTIQRTQQEDSAVYLCASSSRRTVTNEQFFGPGTRLTVL.

There are many counts of this clonotype. The J gene is TRBJ2-3, the V gene TRBV11-1; 11 nucleotides line up with TRBD2. This CDR3 contains 17 residues. J gave up 0 bases and V 5 bases, and 7 bases lay outside the gene matches. CDR1 and CDR2 (germline): SGHAT, FQDESV (reference sequence). The CDR3 reads CASSKHRTSGSTDTQYF. The CDR3 DNA sequence: TGTGCCAGCAGCAAACACCGGACTAGCGGGAGCACAGATACGCAGTATTTT.

This clonotype has only a few counts. The gene calls are TRBV10-2 and TRBJ2-4; possibly TRBD1 for D (5 bases). Germline CDR1 WSHSY, CDR2 SAAADI. Trimming cost V 10 bases and J 4 bases, with 14 bases left between them. The CDR3 sequence is 13 residues long. The CDR3 protein is CATAMDTKNIQYF. DNA for the CDR3: TGCGCCACCGCAATGGACACGAAAAACATTCAGTACTTC.

The chain combines TRBV7-3 with TRBJ2-1; D is undetermined. The V end lost 4 bases, the J end lost 7 bases, and 17 bases lay between the germline ends. There are 15 residues in the CDR3. Germline CDR1 SGHTA, CDR2 FQGTGA. The CDR3 DNA follows: TGTGCCAGCAGCTCACCCGACTCTTCCGTGAATGAGCAGTTCTTC. Translated: CASSSPDSSVNEQFF. Full variable domain (rest looked up from reference TRBV7-3 and TRBJ2-1): GAGVSQTPSNKVTEKGKYVELRCDPISGHTALYWYRQSLGQGPEFLIYFQGTGAADDSGLPNDRFFAVRPEGSVSTLKIQRTERGDSAVYLCASSSPDSSVNEQFFGPGTRLTVL.

The rearrangement joins TRBV4-1 to TRBJ1-3; TRBD1 might be the D (5 bases). Germline assignment: CDR1 MGHRA and CDR2 YSYEKL. The CDR3 contains 17 residues. Deletions cut 3 bases from V and 0 bases from J, with 15 bases between. CDR3: CASSQAFDSYSGNTIYF. The CDR3 DNA is TGCGCCAGCAGCCAGGCCTTCGACAGCTACTCTGGAAACACCATATATTTT.

The rearrangement uses TRBV7-6 and TRBJ2-7, with 8 nucleotides matching TRBD1. This CDR3 comprises 15 residues. The germline V gene has CDR1 SGHVS and CDR2 FNYEAQ. Losses at the gene ends were 1 base for V and 2 bases for J; bases not matched to a gene: 4. As DNA, the CDR3 is TGTGCCAGCAGCTTAGATGGGACAGGTACCTACGAGCAGTACTTC. Its translation is CASSLDGTGTYEQYF.

The gene calls are TRBV12-3 or TRBV12-4 and TRBJ1-5; no firm D call. The CDR3 extends over 15 amino acids. V gave up 4 bases and J gave up 0 bases, with 10 bases separating them. This chain's CDR3 is CASSSSWDSNQPQHF. CDR3 DNA sequence: TGTGCCAGCAGTTCCTCCTGGGATAGCAATCAGCCCCAGCATTTT.

There are many counts of this clonotype. V is TRBV11-2 and J is TRBJ2-2; TRBD2 matches 7 bases. V lost 5 bases to trimming and J lost 5 bases; unmatched junction nucleotides: 5. The CDR3 sequence is 14 residues long. Germline assignment: CDR1 SGHAT and CDR2 FQNNGV. Here the CDR3 DNA reads TGTGCCAGCAGCCGGGGAGGGTCAACCGGGGAGCTGTTTTTT. Protein sequence: CASSRGGSTGELFF.

The CDR3 spells CSVDGESYTF. The CDR3 bases are TGCAGCGTTGACGGGGAGAGCTACACCTTC. The V call is TRBV29-1, the J call TRBJ1-2; no reliable D call. The germline V gene encodes CDR1 SQVTM and CDR2 ANQGSEA. V lost 3 bases, J lost 9 bases, and 8 bases lay in between. The CDR3 contains 10 residues. Based on the CDR3 plus reference TRBV29-1 and TRBJ1-2, the full variable domain is SAVISQKPSRDICQRGTSLTIQCQVDSQVTMMFWYRQQPGQSLTLIATANQGSEATYESGFVIDKFPISRPNLTFSTLTVSNMSPEDSSIYLCSVDGESYTFGSGTRLTVV.

The chain links TRBV28 to TRBJ1-1, with TRBD1 identical over 12 bases. Germline CDR1 is MDHEN and CDR2 is SYDVKM. Trimming cost V 8 bases and J 3 bases; bases outside gene matches: 7. The CDR3 is 15 amino acids. The CDR3 loop is CASGTGGAPDTEAFF. CDR3 sequence (DNA): TGTGCCAGCGGGACAGGGGGCGCCCCGGACACTGAAGCTTTCTTT.

This clonotype was picked up a small number of times. Sequence at one end of the junction differs from germline and may be a read error. V usage is TRBV7-2 and J usage is TRBJ2-1, with 8 nucleotides matching TRBD2. CDR1 is SGHTA, CDR2 FQGNSA, per germline. CDR3 size: 11 residues. CDR3 region: CASSPREGMLF. The CDR3 DNA is TGTGCCAGCAGCCCCCGGGAGGGGATGCTCTTC.

There are many counts of this clonotype. This sequence joins TRBV4-3 and TRBJ1-1; 8 bases align to TRBD1. This CDR3 has 14 amino acids. Germline lookup yields CDR1 LGHNA and CDR2 YSLEER. V trimming: 4 bases; J trimming: 1 base; junction bases outside the gene matches: 2. CDR3 in DNA: TGCGCCAGCAGCCCCACAGGGGGGAACACTGAAGCTTTCTTT. It is translated as CASSPTGGNTEAFF.

This clonotype was observed many times. J is TRBJ1-4 and V is TRBV20-1; 9 positions agree with TRBD1. The germline V gene has CDR1 DFQATT and CDR2 SNEGSKA (reference sequence). Losses at the gene ends were 1 base for V and 8 bases for J; bases not matched to a gene: 11. The CDR3 length is 16 residues. The CDR3: CSARGGTGGSSEKLFF. The CDR3 nucleotides read TGCAGTGCTAGAGGGGGAACAGGGGGCTCTTCCGAAAAACTGTTTTTT.

This clonotype was detected ten times or more. CDR3 DNA sequence: TGTGCCAGCAGTTTAGTAGCTGGCATAGGCAATCAGCCCCAGCATTTT. Amino acids: CASSLVAGIGNQPQHF. The rearrangement joins TRBV12-3 or TRBV12-4 to TRBJ1-5; D unresolved. V was pared by 1 base and J by 2 bases, with 12 bases between. This CDR3 contains 16 residues.

Ten or more counts support this clonotype. The V and J genes are TRBV7-2 and TRBJ2-1; D gene uncertain. The CDR3 extends over 13 amino acids. V lost 5 bases, J lost 8 bases, and 13 bases lay in between. Germline-derived CDR1 and CDR2 are SGHTA and FQGNSA. The CDR3 loop reads CASSPVYIDEQFF. The CDR3 DNA sequence: TGTGCCAGCAGCCCGGTCTATATCGATGAGCAGTTCTTC.

There are a few counts of this clonotype. The chain employs TRBV7-9 and TRBJ1-1; 8 nucleotides match TRBD1. CDR3 length: 16 residues. J gave up 1 base and V 5 bases, and 9 bases lay outside the gene matches. Germline lookup yields CDR1 SEHNR and CDR2 FQNEAQ (reference sequence). CDR3: CASSPKDRVKNTEAFF. The CDR3 DNA follows: TGTGCCAGCAGCCCTAAGGACAGGGTGAAGAACACTGAAGCTTTCTTT.

This clonotype has a single count. The chain recombines TRBV18 with TRBJ1-6, with a tentative D call TRBD1 (6 bases). Trimming stripped 4 bases from V and 7 bases from J, with 11 bases between. The germline CDR1 and CDR2 sequences are KGHSH and LQKENI. The CDR3 is 14 amino acids. CDR3 in amino acids: CASSQDRRNSPLHF. The CDR3 nucleotides read TGTGCCAGCTCACAGGACAGACGAAATTCACCCCTCCACTTT.

The gene calls are TRBV18 and TRBJ1-1, with D unresolved. Germline-derived CDR1 and CDR2 are KGHSH and LQKENI. Trimming removed 2 bases from V and 0 bases from J, with 13 bases in between. This CDR3 contains 16 residues. CDR3 residues: CASSPSGSGLNTEAFF. CDR3 sequence (DNA): TGTGCCAGCTCACCAAGCGGTTCCGGGCTGAACACTGAAGCTTTCTTT.